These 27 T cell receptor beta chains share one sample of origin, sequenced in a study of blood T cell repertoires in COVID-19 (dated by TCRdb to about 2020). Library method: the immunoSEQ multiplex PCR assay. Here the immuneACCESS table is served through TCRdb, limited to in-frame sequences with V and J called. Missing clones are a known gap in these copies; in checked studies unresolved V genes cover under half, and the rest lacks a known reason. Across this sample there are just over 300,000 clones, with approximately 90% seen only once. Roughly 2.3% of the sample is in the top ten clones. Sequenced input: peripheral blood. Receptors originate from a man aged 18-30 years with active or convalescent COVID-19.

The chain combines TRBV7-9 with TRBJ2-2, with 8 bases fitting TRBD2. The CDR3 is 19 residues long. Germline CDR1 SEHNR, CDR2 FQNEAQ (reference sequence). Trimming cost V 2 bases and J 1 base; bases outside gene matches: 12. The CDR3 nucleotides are TGTGCCAGCAGCTTATTTGGCGGGGGGTCTAACCAGAACACCGGGGAGCTGTTTTTT. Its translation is CASSLFGGGSNQNTGELFF. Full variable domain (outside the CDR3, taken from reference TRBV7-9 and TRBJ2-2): DTGVSQNPRHKITKRGQNVTFRCDPISEHNRLYWYRQTLGQGPEFLTYFQNEAQLEKSRLLSDRFSAERPKGSFSTLEIQRTEQGDSAMYLCASSLFGGGSNQNTGELFFGEGSRLTVL.

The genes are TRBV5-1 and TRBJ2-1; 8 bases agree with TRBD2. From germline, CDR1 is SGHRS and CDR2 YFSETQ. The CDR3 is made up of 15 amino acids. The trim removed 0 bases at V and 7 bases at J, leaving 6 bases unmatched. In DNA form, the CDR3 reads TGCGCCAGCAGCTTGGTAGCGGGACTATGGAATGAGCAGTTCTTC. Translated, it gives CASSLVAGLWNEQFF.

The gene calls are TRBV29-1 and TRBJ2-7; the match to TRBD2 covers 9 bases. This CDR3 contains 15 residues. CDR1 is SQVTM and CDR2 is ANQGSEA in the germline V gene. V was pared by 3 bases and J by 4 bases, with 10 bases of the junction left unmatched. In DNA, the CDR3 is TGCAGCGTTGAGTGGGCTAGCGGGATCTCATACGAGCAGTACTTC. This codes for CSVEWASGISYEQYF.

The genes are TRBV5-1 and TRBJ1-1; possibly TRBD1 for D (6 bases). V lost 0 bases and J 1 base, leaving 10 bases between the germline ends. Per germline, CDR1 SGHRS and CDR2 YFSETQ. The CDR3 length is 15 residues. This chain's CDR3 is CASSLATDRNTEAFF. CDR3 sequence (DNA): TGCGCCAGCAGCTTGGCCACGGACAGGAACACTGAAGCTTTCTTT.

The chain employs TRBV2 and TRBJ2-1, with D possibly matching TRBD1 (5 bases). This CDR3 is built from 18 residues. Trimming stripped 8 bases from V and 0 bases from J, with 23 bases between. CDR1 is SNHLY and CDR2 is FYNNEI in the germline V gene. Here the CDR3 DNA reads TGTGCCAGCCGACGCTCAATCCGACAGACCGGCTCCTACAATGAGCAGTTCTTC. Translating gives CASRRSIRQTGSYNEQFF.

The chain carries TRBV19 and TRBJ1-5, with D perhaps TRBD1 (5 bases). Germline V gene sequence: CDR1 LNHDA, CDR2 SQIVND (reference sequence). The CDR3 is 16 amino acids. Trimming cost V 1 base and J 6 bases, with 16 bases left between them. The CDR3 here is CASSIGGSPGVQPQHF. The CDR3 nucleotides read TGTGCCAGTAGTATAGGGGGCAGCCCGGGGGTTCAGCCCCAGCATTTT. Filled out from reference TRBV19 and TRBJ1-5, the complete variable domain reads DGGITQSPKYLFRKEGQNVTLSCEQNLNHDAMYWYRQDPGQGLRLIYYSQIVNDFQKGDIAEGYSVSREKKESFPLTVTSAQKNPTAFYLCASSIGGSPGVQPQHFGDGTRLSIL.

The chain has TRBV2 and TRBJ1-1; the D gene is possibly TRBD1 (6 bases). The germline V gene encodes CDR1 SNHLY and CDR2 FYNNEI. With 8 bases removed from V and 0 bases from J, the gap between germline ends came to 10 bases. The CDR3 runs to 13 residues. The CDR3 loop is CASPPGVNTEAFF. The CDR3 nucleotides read TGTGCCAGCCCCCCAGGGGTGAACACTGAAGCTTTCTTT.

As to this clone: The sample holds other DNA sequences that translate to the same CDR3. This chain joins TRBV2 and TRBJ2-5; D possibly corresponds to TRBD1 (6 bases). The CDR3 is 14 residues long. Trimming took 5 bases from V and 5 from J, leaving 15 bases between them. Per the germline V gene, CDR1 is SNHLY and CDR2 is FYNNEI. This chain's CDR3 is CASSSQQGSETQYF. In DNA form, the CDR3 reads TGTGCCAGCAGTTCTCAACAGGGTTCCGAGACCCAGTACTTC. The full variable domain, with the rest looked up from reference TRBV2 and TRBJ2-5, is EPEVTQTPSHQVTQMGQEVILRCVPISNHLYFYWYRQILGQKVEFLVSFYNNEISEKSEIFDDQFSVERPDGSNFTLKIRSTKLEDSAMYFCASSSQQGSETQYFGPGTRLLVL.

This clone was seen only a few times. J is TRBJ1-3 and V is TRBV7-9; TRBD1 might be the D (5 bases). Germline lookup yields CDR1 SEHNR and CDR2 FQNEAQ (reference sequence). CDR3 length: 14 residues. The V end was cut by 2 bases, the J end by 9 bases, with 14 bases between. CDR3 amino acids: CASSLNQGSPTIYF. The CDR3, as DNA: TGTGCCAGCAGCTTAAATCAGGGCAGTCCCACCATATATTTT.

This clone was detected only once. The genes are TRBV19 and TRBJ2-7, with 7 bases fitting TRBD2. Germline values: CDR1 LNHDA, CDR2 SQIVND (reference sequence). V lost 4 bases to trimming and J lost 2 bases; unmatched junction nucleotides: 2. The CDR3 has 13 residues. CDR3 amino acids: CASSTGGTYEQYF. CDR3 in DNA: TGTGCCAGTAGTACCGGGGGGACCTACGAGCAGTACTTC.

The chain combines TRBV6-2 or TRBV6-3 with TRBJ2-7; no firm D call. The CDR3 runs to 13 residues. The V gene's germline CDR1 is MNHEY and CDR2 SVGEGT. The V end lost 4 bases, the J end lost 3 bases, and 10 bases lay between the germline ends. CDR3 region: CASSLGPRYEQYF. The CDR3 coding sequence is TGTGCCAGCAGTTTGGGCCCGCGCTACGAGCAGTACTTC.

This chain's CDR3 is CASRPSTGGAYVVEKLFF. In DNA form, the CDR3 reads TGTGCCAGCAGGCCTTCGACAGGGGGCGCGTATGTAGTTGAAAAACTGTTTTTT. The chain couples TRBV2 to TRBJ1-4; 10 bases agree with TRBD1. J was trimmed by 7 bases and V by 6 bases; bases with no gene match: 17. The CDR3 is 18 residues long. Germline V CDR1 and CDR2: SNHLY, FYNNEI.

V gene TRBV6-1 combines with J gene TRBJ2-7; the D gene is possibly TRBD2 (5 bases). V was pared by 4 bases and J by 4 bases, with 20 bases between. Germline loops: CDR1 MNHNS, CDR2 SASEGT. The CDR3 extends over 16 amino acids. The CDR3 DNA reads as TGTGCCAGCAGTGGGGGTCGTAGTTCCCGGAGGTACGAGCAGTACTTC. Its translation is CASSGGRSSRRYEQYF.

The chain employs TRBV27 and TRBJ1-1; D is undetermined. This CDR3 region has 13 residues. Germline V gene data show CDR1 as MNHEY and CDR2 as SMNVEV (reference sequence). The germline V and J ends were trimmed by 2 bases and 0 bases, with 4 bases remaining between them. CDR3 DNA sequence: TGTGCCAGCAGTTTACAGATGAACACTGAAGCTTTCTTT. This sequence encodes CASSLQMNTEAFF.

Here the CDR3 reads CAISFDSSYEQYF. In DNA, the CDR3 is TGTGCCATCAGCTTCGACAGTTCCTACGAGCAGTACTTC. V and J are TRBV10-3 and TRBJ2-7, with D possibly matching TRBD1 (5 bases). V was cut by 6 bases and J by 1 base, with 10 bases left in between. The CDR3 is made up of 13 amino acids. Germline CDR1 ENHRY, CDR2 SYGVKD.

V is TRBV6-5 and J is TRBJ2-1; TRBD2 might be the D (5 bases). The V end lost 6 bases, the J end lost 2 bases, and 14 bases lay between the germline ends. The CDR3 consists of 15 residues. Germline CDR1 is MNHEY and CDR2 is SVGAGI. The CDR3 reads CASSLGAGTYNEQFF. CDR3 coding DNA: TGTGCCAGCAGCCTGGGTGCGGGCACCTACAATGAGCAGTTCTTC.

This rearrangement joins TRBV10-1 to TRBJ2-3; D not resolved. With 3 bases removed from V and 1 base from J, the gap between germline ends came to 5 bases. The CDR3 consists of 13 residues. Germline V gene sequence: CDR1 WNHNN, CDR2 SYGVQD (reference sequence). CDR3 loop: CASSDVGTDTQYF. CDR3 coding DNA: TGCGCCAGCAGTGATGTAGGCACAGATACGCAGTATTTT.

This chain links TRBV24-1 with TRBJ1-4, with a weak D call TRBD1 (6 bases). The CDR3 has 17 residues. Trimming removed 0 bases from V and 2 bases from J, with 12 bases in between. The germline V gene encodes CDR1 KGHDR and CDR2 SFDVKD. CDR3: CATSDLHREYTNEKLFF. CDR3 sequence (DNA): TGTGCCACCAGTGATTTGCACAGGGAGTACACTAATGAAAAACTGTTTTTT.

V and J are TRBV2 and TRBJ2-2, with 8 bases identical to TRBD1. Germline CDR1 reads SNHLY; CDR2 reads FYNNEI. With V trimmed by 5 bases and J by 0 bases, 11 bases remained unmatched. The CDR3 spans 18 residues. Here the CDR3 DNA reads TGTGCCAGCAGTCCCCGGACAGGGACCATCCCGAACACCGGGGAGCTGTTTTTT. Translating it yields CASSPRTGTIPNTGELFF.

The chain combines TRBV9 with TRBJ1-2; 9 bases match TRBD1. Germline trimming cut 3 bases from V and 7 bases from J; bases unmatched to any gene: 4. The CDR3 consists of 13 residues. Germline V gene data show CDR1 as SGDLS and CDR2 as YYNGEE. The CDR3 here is CASSANRGLGYTF. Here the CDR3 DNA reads TGTGCCAGCAGCGCAAACAGGGGGCTTGGCTACACCTTC.

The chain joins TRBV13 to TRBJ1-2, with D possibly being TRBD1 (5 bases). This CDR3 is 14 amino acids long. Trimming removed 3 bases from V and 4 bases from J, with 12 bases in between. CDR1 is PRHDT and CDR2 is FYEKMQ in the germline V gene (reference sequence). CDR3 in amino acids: CASSFRGSTYGYTF. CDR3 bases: TGTGCCAGCAGCTTTCGGGGGAGTACCTATGGCTACACCTTC.

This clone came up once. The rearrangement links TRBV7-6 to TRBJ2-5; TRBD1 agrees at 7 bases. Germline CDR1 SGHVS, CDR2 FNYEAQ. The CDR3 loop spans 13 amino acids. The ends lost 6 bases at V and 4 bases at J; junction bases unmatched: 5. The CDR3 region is CASSTGVSETQYF. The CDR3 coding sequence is TGTGCCAGCAGTACAGGGGTGTCAGAGACCCAGTACTTC.

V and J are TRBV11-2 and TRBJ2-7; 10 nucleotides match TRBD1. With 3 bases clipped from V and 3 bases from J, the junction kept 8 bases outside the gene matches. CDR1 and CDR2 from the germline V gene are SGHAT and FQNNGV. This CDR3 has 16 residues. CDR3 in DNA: TGTGCCAGCAGCTTTATGGGGACAGGGGTTTTCTACGAGCAGTACTTC. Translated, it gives CASSFMGTGVFYEQYF. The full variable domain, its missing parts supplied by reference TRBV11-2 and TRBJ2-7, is EAGVAQSPRYKIIEKRQSVAFWCNPISGHATLYWYQQILGQGPKLLIQFQNNGVVDDSQLPKDRFSAERLKGVDSTLKIQPAKLEDSAVYLCASSFMGTGVFYEQYFGPGTRLTVT.

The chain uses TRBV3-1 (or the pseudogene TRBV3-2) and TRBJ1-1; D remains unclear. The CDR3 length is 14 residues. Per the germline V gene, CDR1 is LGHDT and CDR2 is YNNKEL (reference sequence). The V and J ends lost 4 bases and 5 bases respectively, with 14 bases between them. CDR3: CASSPTSGRTEAFF. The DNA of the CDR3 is TGTGCCAGCAGCCCTACTTCGGGGAGGACTGAAGCTTTCTTT.

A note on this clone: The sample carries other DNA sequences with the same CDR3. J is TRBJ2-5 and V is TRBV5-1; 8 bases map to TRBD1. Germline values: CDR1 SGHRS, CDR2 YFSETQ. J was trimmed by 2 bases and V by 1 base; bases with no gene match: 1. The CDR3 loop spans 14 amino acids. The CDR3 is CASSLRDRQETQYF. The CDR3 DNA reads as TGCGCCAGCAGCTTGAGGGACAGGCAAGAGACCCAGTACTTC.

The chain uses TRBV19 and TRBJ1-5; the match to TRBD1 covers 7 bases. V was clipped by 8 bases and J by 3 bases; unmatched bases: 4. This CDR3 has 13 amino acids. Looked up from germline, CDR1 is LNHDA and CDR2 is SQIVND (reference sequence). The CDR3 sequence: CASGGQNNQPQHF. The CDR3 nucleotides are TGTGCCAGTGGGGGACAGAACAATCAGCCCCAGCATTTT.

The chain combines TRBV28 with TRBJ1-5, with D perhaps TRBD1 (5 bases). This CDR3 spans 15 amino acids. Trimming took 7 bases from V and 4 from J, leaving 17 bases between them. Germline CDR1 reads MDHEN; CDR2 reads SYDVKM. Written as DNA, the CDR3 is TGTGCCAGCACCGGGGGGGGTTTTGGTAATCAGCCCCAGCATTTT. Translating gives CASTGGGFGNQPQHF.